This is a list of T cell receptor beta chains from one sample in a study of CD8+CD57+ T cells in acquired aplastic anemia. One entry per CDR3 protein, called by TCRdb with MiXCR from the reads. Of more than 45,000 distinct CDR3 sequences in the sample, approximately 52% are singletons; the top ten hold roughly 15%. Sequenced input: sorted CD4+, CD8+, or CD8+CD57+ T cells (not recorded which) from PBMCs. The source of these receptors is a human donor with aplastic anemia. Each CDR3 is given without its conserved first and last residue. The order of the fields is J gene, V gene, CDR3 length, CDR3 protein.

j_call: TRBJ2-7
v_call: TRBV18
cdr3_length: 12
cdr3_aa: ASSRDRGTYEQY

j_call: TRBJ2-3
v_call: TRBV6-5
cdr3_length: 11
cdr3_aa: ASSLRRTDTQY

j_call: TRBJ2-7
v_call: TRBV19
cdr3_length: 13
cdr3_aa: ASSITTALTYEQY

j_call: TRBJ2-1
v_call: TRBV29-1
cdr3_length: 15
cdr3_aa: SVGRTGPVLVSNEQF

j_call: TRBJ1-2
v_call: TRBV19
cdr3_length: 11
cdr3_aa: ASTQGANYGYT

j_call: TRBJ2-1
v_call: TRBV4-3
cdr3_length: 13
cdr3_aa: ASSQEGQGGGEQF

j_call: TRBJ2-3
v_call: TRBV27
cdr3_length: 12
cdr3_aa: ASRLEGGRDTQY

j_call: TRBJ1-2
v_call: TRBV9
cdr3_length: 11
cdr3_aa: ASSGQTNYGYT

j_call: TRBJ2-7
v_call: TRBV10-3
cdr3_length: 13
cdr3_aa: AISESGTSGVEQY

j_call: TRBJ2-3
v_call: TRBV24-1
cdr3_length: 14
cdr3_aa: AISDPDRLSTDTQY

j_call: TRBJ1-1
v_call: TRBV7-6
cdr3_length: 13
cdr3_aa: ASSLEYGRDTEAF

j_call: TRBJ1-2
v_call: TRBV2
cdr3_length: 11
cdr3_aa: ASSETGGYGYT

j_call: TRBJ2-1
v_call: TRBV15
cdr3_length: 15
cdr3_aa: ATSRDRTARTDNEQF

j_call: TRBJ1-1
v_call: TRBV11-2
cdr3_length: 12
cdr3_aa: ASRPTGPNTEAF

j_call: TRBJ1-1
v_call: TRBV2
cdr3_length: 9
cdr3_aa: ASLTFAEAF

j_call: TRBJ2-1
v_call: TRBV4-1
cdr3_length: 16
cdr3_aa: ASSQGIPLAGGQEEQF

j_call: TRBJ1-2
v_call: TRBV20-1
cdr3_length: 9
cdr3_aa: SAFGGAGYT

j_call: TRBJ2-1
v_call: TRBV15
cdr3_length: 13
cdr3_aa: ATSRGGWSYNEQF

j_call: TRBJ2-5
v_call: TRBV7-3
cdr3_length: 13
cdr3_aa: ASSLRQGAGETQY

j_call: TRBJ2-2
v_call: TRBV4-2
cdr3_length: 15
cdr3_aa: ASSPSSGGTPTGELF

j_call: TRBJ1-2
v_call: TRBV2
cdr3_length: 11
cdr3_aa: ASSERGASGYT

j_call: TRBJ2-5
v_call: TRBV6-5
cdr3_length: 14
cdr3_aa: ASSFSSSRFQETQY

j_call: TRBJ1-2
v_call: TRBV4-1
cdr3_length: 11
cdr3_aa: ASSPGANYGYT

j_call: TRBJ2-7
v_call: TRBV7-2
cdr3_length: 15
cdr3_aa: ASSYRRDYNPPSEQY

j_call: TRBJ2-1
v_call: TRBV9
cdr3_length: 9
cdr3_aa: ASSLRNEQF

j_call: TRBJ2-3
v_call: TRBV29-1
cdr3_length: 12
cdr3_aa: SAPGSRDSDEQY

j_call: TRBJ1-1
v_call: TRBV19
cdr3_length: 11
cdr3_aa: ASSISMNTEAF

j_call: TRBJ2-5
v_call: TRBV6-5
cdr3_length: 12
cdr3_aa: ASSYAERAETQY

j_call: TRBJ1-2
v_call: TRBV29-1
cdr3_length: 11
cdr3_aa: SGATGNGYGYT

j_call: TRBJ1-5
v_call: TRBV24-1
cdr3_length: 12
cdr3_aa: ATSSGYGNQPQH

j_call: TRBJ1-1
v_call: TRBV29-1
cdr3_length: 11
cdr3_aa: SVNTIINTEAF

j_call: TRBJ2-3
v_call: TRBV2
cdr3_length: 17
cdr3_aa: ASSEAWGKWDTSTDTQY

j_call: TRBJ2-7
v_call: TRBV2
cdr3_length: 13
cdr3_aa: ASREDIGGTYEQY

j_call: TRBJ1-6
v_call: TRBV11-1
cdr3_length: 14
cdr3_aa: ASSSSGTGYNSPLH

j_call: TRBJ2-1
v_call: TRBV10-3
cdr3_length: 12
cdr3_aa: AISGAGQVGEQF

j_call: TRBJ1-6
v_call: TRBV2
cdr3_length: 11
cdr3_aa: ASCRREGSPLH

j_call: TRBJ1-1
v_call: TRBV20-1
cdr3_length: 10
cdr3_aa: SALQGYTEAF

j_call: TRBJ1-2
v_call: TRBV19
cdr3_length: 11
cdr3_aa: ASPRGNNYGYT

j_call: TRBJ2-1
v_call: TRBV24-1
cdr3_length: 12
cdr3_aa: ATSDLQSSNEQF

j_call: TRBJ2-1
v_call: TRBV10-3
cdr3_length: 14
cdr3_aa: AISEPLAGAYNEQF

j_call: TRBJ1-4
v_call: TRBV15
cdr3_length: 14
cdr3_aa: ATSRGFGTTNEKLF

j_call: TRBJ1-5
v_call: TRBV6-1
cdr3_length: 15
cdr3_aa: ASTSRHRVRSNQPQH

j_call: TRBJ2-7
v_call: TRBV15
cdr3_length: 11
cdr3_aa: AIGLGISRGQY

j_call: TRBJ2-1
v_call: TRBV7-6
cdr3_length: 10
cdr3_aa: ASSLMGGEQF

j_call: TRBJ1-2
v_call: TRBV3-1
cdr3_length: 11
cdr3_aa: ASSFGQLYGYT

j_call: TRBJ1-4
v_call: TRBV7-9
cdr3_length: 14
cdr3_aa: ASSLVTGSTNEKLF

j_call: TRBJ1-6
v_call: TRBV2
cdr3_length: 12
cdr3_aa: ASRGTGGNSPLH

j_call: TRBJ2-7
v_call: TRBV10-2
cdr3_length: 11
cdr3_aa: ASSEKGAYEQY

j_call: TRBJ2-7
v_call: TRBV25-1
cdr3_length: 11
cdr3_aa: ASSLKAGYEQY